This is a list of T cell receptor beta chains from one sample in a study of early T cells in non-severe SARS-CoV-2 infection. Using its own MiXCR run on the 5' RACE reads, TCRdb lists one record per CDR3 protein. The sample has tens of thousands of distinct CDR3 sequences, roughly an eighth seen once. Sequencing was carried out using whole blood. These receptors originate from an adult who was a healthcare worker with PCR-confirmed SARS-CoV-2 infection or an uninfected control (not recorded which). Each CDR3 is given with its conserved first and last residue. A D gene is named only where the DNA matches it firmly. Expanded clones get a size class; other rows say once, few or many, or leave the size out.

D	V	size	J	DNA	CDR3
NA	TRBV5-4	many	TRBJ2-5	TGTGCCGTTCGGAAGGGAATCCAAGAGACCCAGTACTTC	CAVRKGIQETQYF
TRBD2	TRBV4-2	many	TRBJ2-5	TGTGCCAGCAGCCAAACTAGCGGGGCCCAAGAGACCCAGTACTTC	CASSQTSGAQETQYF
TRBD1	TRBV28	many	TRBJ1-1	TGTGCCAGCAGTTTCGGGACAGGGGGCACTGAAGCTTTCTTT	CASSFGTGGTEAFF
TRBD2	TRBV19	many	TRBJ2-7	TGTGCCAGTAGCCTTGGGACTAGCGGGAGATTATACGAGCAGTACTTC	CASSLGTSGRLYEQYF
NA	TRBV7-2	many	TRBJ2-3	TGTGCCAGCAGCTTAGCCGGGCCTTCAGATACGCAGTATTTT	CASSLAGPSDTQYF
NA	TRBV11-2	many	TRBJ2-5	TGTGCCAGCACCTCTTGGACTACGGGTCAAGAGACCCAGTACTTC	CASTSWTTGQETQYF
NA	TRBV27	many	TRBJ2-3	TGTGCCAGCCATTACGCTAGCTCCCCAGATACGCAGTATTTT	CASHYASSPDTQYF
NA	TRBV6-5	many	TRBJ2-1	TGTGCCAGCAGCTACGATTACAGGGAGGACAATGAGCAGTTCTTC	CASSYDYREDNEQFF
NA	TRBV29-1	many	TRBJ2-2	TGCAGCTTATTGGACGGGAACACCGGGGAGCTGTTTTTT	CSLLDGNTGELFF
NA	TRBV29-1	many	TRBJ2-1	TGCAGCGTCGCCAGTAGCGATGAGCAGTTCTTC	CSVASSDEQFF
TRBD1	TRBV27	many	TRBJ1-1	TGTGCCAGCAGCCCGGACAGGGGCCTATTGGGCACTGAAGCTTTCTTT	CASSPDRGLLGTEAFF
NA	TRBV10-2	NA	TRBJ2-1	TGCGCCAGCAGTGGGGCTTCCAGCTCCTACAATGAGCAGTTCTTC	CASSGASSSYNEQFF
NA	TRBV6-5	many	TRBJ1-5	TGTGCCAGCACCTCGACCGCCGAAGGCAATCAGCCCCAGCATTTT	CASTSTAEGNQPQHF
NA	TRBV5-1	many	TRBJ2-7	TGCGCCAGCAGCTTGGGACCTACAGGGAAGTCCTACGAGCAGTACTTC	CASSLGPTGKSYEQYF
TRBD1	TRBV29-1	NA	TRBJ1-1	TGCAGCGTTCGGACAGGGAGAATCACTGAAGCTTTCTTT	CSVRTGRITEAFF
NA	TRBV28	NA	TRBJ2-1	TGTGCCAGCAGTTTGCAAGGCTATGCATCCTACAATGAGCAGTTCTTC	CASSLQGYASYNEQFF
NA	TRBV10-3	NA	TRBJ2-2	TGTGCCATCAGTGAGTCGAGGGTCGGGGAGCTGTTTTTT	CAISESRVGELFF
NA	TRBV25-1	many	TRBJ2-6	TGTGCCAGCAGTTTCTCTGGGGCCAACGTCCTGACTTTC	CASSFSGANVLTF
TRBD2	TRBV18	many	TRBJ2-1	TGTGCCAGCTCACCAGCTAGCGGAGGCCCCGTGAATGAGCAGTTCTTC	CASSPASGGPVNEQFF
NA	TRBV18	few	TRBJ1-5	TGTGCCAGCTTAGGCAGTATGGATCAGCCCCAGCATTTT	CASLGSMDQPQHF
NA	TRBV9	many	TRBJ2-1	TGTGCCAGCAGCGTAGGGGTGACTGTCTACAATGAGCAGTTCTTC	CASSVGVTVYNEQFF
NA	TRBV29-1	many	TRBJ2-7	TGCAGCGTTGGGCCAGGCACCTACGAGCAGTACTTC	CSVGPGTYEQYF
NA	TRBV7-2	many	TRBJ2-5	TGTGCCAGCAGCCCCGAATCAGGGAGGGAGACCCAGTACTTC	CASSPESGRETQYF
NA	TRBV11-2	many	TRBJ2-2	TGTGCCAGCAGCGACTTTAGAGGGGAGCTGTTTTTT	CASSDFRGELFF
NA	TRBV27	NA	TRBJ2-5	TGTGCCAGCAAGGAGACCCAGTACTTC	CASKETQYF
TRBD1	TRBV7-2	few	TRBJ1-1	TGTGCCAGCAGCTCCCCCCACAGGGGTAACACTGAAGCTTTCTTT	CASSSPHRGNTEAFF
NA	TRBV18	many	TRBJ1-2	TGTGCCAGCTCGGAGGATGGCTATGGCTACACCTTC	CASSEDGYGYTF
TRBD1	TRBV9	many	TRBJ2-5	TGTGCCAGCAGCGCAGGGGGTAGGCCCCAAGAGACCCAGTACTTC	CASSAGGRPQETQYF
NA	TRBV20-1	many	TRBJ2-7	TGCAGTGCTAGGTCCGGGGAAAGGGAGCAGTACTTC	CSARSGEREQYF
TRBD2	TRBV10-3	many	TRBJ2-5	TGTGCCATCAGCAGGCTAGCGGGGGATAAAGAGACCCAGTACTTC	CAISRLAGDKETQYF
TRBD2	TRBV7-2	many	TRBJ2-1	TGTGCCAGCAGCTTATCCGGGAGGGCGAAAGGGGACAATGAGCAGTTCTTC	CASSLSGRAKGDNEQFF
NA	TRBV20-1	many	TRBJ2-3	TGCAGTGCTGTTAGCGGACGACTCTTCAACACAGATACGCAGTATTTT	CSAVSGRLFNTDTQYF
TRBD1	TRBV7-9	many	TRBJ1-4	TGTGCCAGCAGCTTAGAGGGACAGCTTGGTGAAAAACTGTTTTTT	CASSLEGQLGEKLFF
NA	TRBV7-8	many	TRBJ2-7	TGTGCCAGCAGCAAAGTAGGGCAGTCTACCTACGAGCAGTACTTC	CASSKVGQSTYEQYF
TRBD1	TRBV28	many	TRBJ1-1	TGTGCCAGCAGCGACAGGGGTCTCGCTGAAGCTTTCTTT	CASSDRGLAEAFF
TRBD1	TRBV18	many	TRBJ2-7	TGTGCCAGCTCACCGGGACAGATTACCTACGAGCAGTACTTC	CASSPGQITYEQYF
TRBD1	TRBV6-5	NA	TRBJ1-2	TGTGCCAGCACCGTCGGGGGGAGGGGACAGAACTATGGCTACACCTTC	CASTVGGRGQNYGYTF
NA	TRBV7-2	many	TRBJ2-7	TGTGCCAGCAGCGGAGGCCGGAGCTCCTACGAGCAGTACTTC	CASSGGRSSYEQYF
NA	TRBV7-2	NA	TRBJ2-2	TGTGCCAGCAGGGTATTCGGCGGGGAGCTGTTTTTT	CASRVFGGELFF
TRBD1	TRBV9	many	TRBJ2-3	TGTGCCAGCAGCCCCGGGACAGGTCGGACAGATACGCAGTATTTT	CASSPGTGRTDTQYF
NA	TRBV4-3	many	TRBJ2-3	TGCGCCAGCAGCCAAGATCGCCGGGGTTCGGATACGCAGTATTTT	CASSQDRRGSDTQYF
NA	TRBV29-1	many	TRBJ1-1	TGCAGCGTTTCTCAACAGGGAGACACTGAAGCTTTCTTT	CSVSQQGDTEAFF
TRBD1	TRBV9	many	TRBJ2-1	TGTGCCAGCAGCGTCGGAAGACAGGGGAATGAGCAGTTCTTC	CASSVGRQGNEQFF
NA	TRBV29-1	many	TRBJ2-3	TGCAGCGTGACTTACAGGAGGGCCGAAGATACGCAGTATTTT	CSVTYRRAEDTQYF
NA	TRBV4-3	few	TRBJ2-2	TGCGCCAGCAGCCAAGACCGCGTGGCGACTGGGGAGCTGTTTTTT	CASSQDRVATGELFF
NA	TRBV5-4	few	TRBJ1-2	TGTGCCAGCAGCTACAGGCTAAGTAACTATGGCTACACCTTC	CASSYRLSNYGYTF
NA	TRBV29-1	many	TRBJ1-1	TGCAGCGTTGAAGATCTATGGCGGGAAGCTTTCTTT	CSVEDLWREAFF
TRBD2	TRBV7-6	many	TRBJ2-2	TGTGCCAGCAGCCAGCCCGTTGTTAGCGGGACACCCAAGAACACCGGGGAGCTGTTTTTT	CASSQPVVSGTPKNTGELFF
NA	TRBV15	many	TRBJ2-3	TGTGCCACCTCCCCTTGGGGGGAGAGCACAGATACGCAGTATTTT	CATSPWGESTDTQYF
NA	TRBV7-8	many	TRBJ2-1	TGTGCCAGCAGCTTAGGGGGTCATACCTACAATGAGCAGTTCTTC	CASSLGGHTYNEQFF
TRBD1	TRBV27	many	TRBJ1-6	TGTGCCAGCAGTTTATACCCCCTGGGAACAGGGGGCAATTCACCCCTCCACTTT	CASSLYPLGTGGNSPLHF
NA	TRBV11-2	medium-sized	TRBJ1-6	TGTGCCAGCAGCTTAGACCCAGGGACGAGGCCCCTCCACTTT	CASSLDPGTRPLHF
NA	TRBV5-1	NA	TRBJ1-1	TGCGCCAGCACCCAGGGGACTGAAGCTTTCTTT	CASTQGTEAFF
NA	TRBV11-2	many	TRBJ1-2	TGTGCCAGCAGCTTTTCAGGGACTGGCTACACCTTC	CASSFSGTGYTF